Listed below are T cell receptor beta chains from one sample, sequenced in a study of shared clonotypes between healthy human individuals. The data were produced by immunoSEQ multiplex PCR, yet TCRdb's version contains in-frame clones alone and is incomplete. The profile shows approximately 2,000,000 clones, roughly 95% of them singletons. Material: naive CD8+ T cells from PBMCs. Receptors originate from a man between 18 and 35 years old in good health. Some clones in this sample may be carry-over from other donors' samples. Both conserved end residues are part of each CDR3. D genes are given only for firm matches. Clone size is given for some rows only: seen once, a few or many times, or a class if the clone is expanded.

clone size: NA; D gene: NA; J gene: TRBJ2-7; V gene: TRBV7-8; CDR3 protein: CASSLGVAEQYF; CDR3 DNA: TGTGCCAGCAGCTTAGGGGTGGCCGAGCAGTACTTC
clone size: NA; D gene: TRBD2; J gene: TRBJ2-4; V gene: TRBV2; CDR3 protein: CASRGDYKNIQYF; CDR3 DNA: TGTGCCAGCAGGGGGGACTACAAAAACATTCAGTACTTC
clone size: NA; D gene: TRBD1; J gene: TRBJ2-7; V gene: TRBV27; CDR3 protein: CASTPRDRGYEQYF; CDR3 DNA: TGTGCCAGCACCCCCCGGGACAGAGGCTACGAGCAGTACTTC
clone size: NA; D gene: NA; J gene: TRBJ2-3; V gene: TRBV11-3; CDR3 protein: CASSKDYFDTQYF; CDR3 DNA: TGTGCCAGCAGCAAGGACTATTTCGATACGCAGTATTTT
clone size: NA; D gene: NA; J gene: TRBJ2-1; V gene: TRBV19; CDR3 protein: CASSIPYNEQFF; CDR3 DNA: TGTGCCAGTAGTATTCCCTACAATGAGCAGTTCTTC
clone size: NA; D gene: NA; J gene: TRBJ2-5; V gene: TRBV27; CDR3 protein: CASSPQGGETQYF; CDR3 DNA: TGTGCCAGCAGCCCTCAAGGGGGGGAGACCCAGTACTTC
clone size: NA; D gene: NA; J gene: TRBJ2-5; V gene: TRBV29-1; CDR3 protein: CSVESGETQYF; CDR3 DNA: TGCAGCGTTGAAAGCGGTGAGACCCAGTACTTC
clone size: NA; D gene: NA; J gene: TRBJ1-1; V gene: TRBV5-1; CDR3 protein: CASFIKPGSTEAFF; CDR3 DNA: TGCGCCAGCTTTATCAAGCCGGGGAGCACTGAAGCTTTCTTT
clone size: few; D gene: NA; J gene: TRBJ2-7; V gene: TRBV30; CDR3 protein: CAWKGLGLAEQYF; CDR3 DNA: TGTGCCTGGAAGGGGCTAGGTCTCGCGGAGCAGTACTTC
clone size: NA; D gene: TRBD1; J gene: TRBJ2-5; V gene: TRBV7-9; CDR3 protein: CASSSPGQRQETQYF; CDR3 DNA: TGTGCCAGCAGCTCGCCGGGACAGAGACAAGAGACCCAGTACTTC
clone size: once; D gene: TRBD1; J gene: TRBJ2-7; V gene: TRBV7-6; CDR3 protein: CASSSGQGAYEQYF; CDR3 DNA: TGTGCCAGCAGCTCGGGACAGGGGGCCTACGAGCAGTACTTC
clone size: once; D gene: TRBD1; J gene: TRBJ1-1; V gene: TRBV6-6; CDR3 protein: CASRPPGQLTEAFF; CDR3 DNA: TGTGCCAGCAGACCACCGGGACAGTTAACTGAAGCTTTCTTT
clone size: NA; D gene: NA; J gene: TRBJ2-2; V gene: TRBV7-3; CDR3 protein: CASSLNPNGELFF; CDR3 DNA: TGTGCCAGCAGCTTAAACCCCAACGGGGAGCTGTTTTTT
clone size: few; D gene: NA; J gene: TRBJ1-1; V gene: TRBV7-8; CDR3 protein: CASSLGSGSNTEAFF; CDR3 DNA: TGTGCCAGCAGCTTAGGGTCGGGATCGAACACTGAAGCTTTCTTT
clone size: NA; D gene: NA; J gene: TRBJ1-1; V gene: TRBV11-2; CDR3 protein: CASSLDPGDYTEAFF; CDR3 DNA: TGTGCCAGCAGCTTAGATCCCGGGGATTACACTGAAGCTTTCTTT
clone size: NA; D gene: NA; J gene: TRBJ1-4; V gene: TRBV27; CDR3 protein: CASSPRSRADDEKLFF; CDR3 DNA: TGTGCCAGCAGTCCGCGAAGCAGGGCGGACGATGAAAAACTGTTTTTT
clone size: NA; D gene: NA; J gene: TRBJ1-1; V gene: TRBV19; CDR3 protein: CASRVQGLGTEAFF; CDR3 DNA: TGTGCCAGTAGGGTACAAGGTCTTGGCACTGAAGCTTTCTTT
clone size: NA; D gene: NA; J gene: TRBJ2-3; V gene: TRBV9; CDR3 protein: CASSVDPRDTQYF; CDR3 DNA: TGTGCCAGCAGCGTCGACCCACGGGATACGCAGTATTTT
clone size: NA; D gene: TRBD1; J gene: TRBJ2-3; V gene: TRBV29-1; CDR3 protein: CSVWTGGTDTQYF; CDR3 DNA: TGCAGCGTCTGGACAGGGGGAACAGATACGCAGTATTTT
clone size: NA; D gene: NA; J gene: TRBJ2-1; V gene: TRBV27; CDR3 protein: CASSLSRGVYNEQFF; CDR3 DNA: TGTGCCAGCAGTTTATCGAGGGGGGTCTACAATGAGCAGTTCTTC
clone size: NA; D gene: NA; J gene: TRBJ2-5; V gene: TRBV5-8; CDR3 protein: CASSFPRGQETQYF; CDR3 DNA: TGTGCCAGCAGCTTCCCGCGGGGACAAGAGACCCAGTACTTC
clone size: NA; D gene: NA; J gene: TRBJ2-2; V gene: TRBV4-3; CDR3 protein: CASSQDLGGTTGELFF; CDR3 DNA: TGCGCCAGCAGCCAAGATCTCGGGGGGACAACCGGGGAGCTGTTTTTT
clone size: NA; D gene: NA; J gene: TRBJ2-1; V gene: TRBV27; CDR3 protein: CASSFYPSSSNDEQFF; CDR3 DNA: TGTGCCAGCAGTTTTTATCCGTCAAGCTCGAACGATGAGCAGTTCTTC
clone size: NA; D gene: NA; J gene: TRBJ2-7; V gene: TRBV13; CDR3 protein: CASSLGLGRPSYEQYF; CDR3 DNA: TGTGCCAGCAGCTTAGGCCTGGGACGGCCCTCCTACGAGCAGTACTTC
clone size: NA; D gene: NA; J gene: TRBJ2-7; V gene: TRBV6-1; CDR3 protein: CASGQFSYEQYF; CDR3 DNA: TGTGCCAGCGGACAGTTCTCCTACGAGCAGTACTTC
clone size: NA; D gene: NA; J gene: TRBJ2-7; V gene: TRBV4-1; CDR3 protein: CASSQGTYYEQYF; CDR3 DNA: TGCGCCAGCAGCCAAGGGACTTACTACGAGCAGTACTTC
clone size: NA; D gene: TRBD2; J gene: TRBJ2-1; V gene: TRBV7-9; CDR3 protein: CASSSPSGRNIYEQFF; CDR3 DNA: TGTGCCAGCAGCTCTCCTAGCGGGAGGAATATATATGAGCAGTTCTTC
clone size: NA; D gene: NA; J gene: TRBJ1-4; V gene: TRBV28; CDR3 protein: CASSPWQVESEKLFF; CDR3 DNA: TGTGCCAGCAGTCCCTGGCAGGTGGAGAGCGAAAAACTGTTTTTT
clone size: NA; D gene: NA; J gene: TRBJ2-5; V gene: TRBV19; CDR3 protein: CASSMDREETQYF; CDR3 DNA: TGTGCCAGTAGTATGGATAGGGAAGAGACCCAGTACTTC
clone size: NA; D gene: TRBD2; J gene: TRBJ2-1; V gene: TRBV29-1; CDR3 protein: CSVVEREGPQFF; CDR3 DNA: TGCAGCGTTGTTGAGCGGGAGGGTCCTCAGTTCTTC
clone size: NA; D gene: NA; J gene: TRBJ2-7; V gene: TRBV28; CDR3 protein: CASRIHRGTGYEQYF; CDR3 DNA: TGTGCCAGCAGAATCCACCGGGGGACGGGCTACGAGCAGTACTTC
clone size: NA; D gene: NA; J gene: TRBJ2-3; V gene: TRBV5-6; CDR3 protein: CASSFGRDTDTQYF; CDR3 DNA: TGTGCCAGCAGCTTCGGCAGGGACACAGATACGCAGTATTTT
clone size: NA; D gene: NA; J gene: TRBJ2-5; V gene: TRBV2; CDR3 protein: CTSSSSARQVQETQYF; CDR3 DNA: TGTACCAGCAGTTCCTCGGCTCGACAAGTCCAAGAGACCCAGTACTTC
clone size: NA; D gene: NA; J gene: TRBJ2-7; V gene: TRBV4-2; CDR3 protein: CASSPLETIFHEQYF; CDR3 DNA: TGTGCCAGCAGCCCCCTGGAGACGATTTTCCACGAGCAGTACTTC
clone size: NA; D gene: TRBD1; J gene: TRBJ2-7; V gene: TRBV5-1; CDR3 protein: CASSLGTGAYEQYF; CDR3 DNA: TGCGCCAGCAGCTTAGGGACAGGGGCCTACGAGCAGTACTTC
clone size: NA; D gene: NA; J gene: TRBJ2-2; V gene: TRBV6-1; CDR3 protein: CASSEWGRGHTGELFF; CDR3 DNA: TGTGCCAGCAGTGAATGGGGCAGGGGCCACACCGGGGAGCTGTTTTTT
clone size: NA; D gene: TRBD2; J gene: TRBJ2-3; V gene: TRBV28; CDR3 protein: CASSLGFSGRAPDTQYF; CDR3 DNA: TGTGCCAGCAGTTTAGGGTTTAGCGGGAGGGCCCCAGATACGCAGTATTTT
clone size: NA; D gene: NA; J gene: TRBJ1-1; V gene: TRBV5-4; CDR3 protein: CASSLGGVNEAFF; CDR3 DNA: TGTGCCAGCAGCTTGGGAGGGGTAAATGAAGCTTTCTTT
clone size: NA; D gene: NA; J gene: TRBJ1-1; V gene: TRBV30; CDR3 protein: CAWNWLMNTEAFF; CDR3 DNA: TGTGCCTGGAACTGGTTAATGAACACTGAAGCTTTCTTT
clone size: NA; D gene: TRBD1; J gene: TRBJ1-1; V gene: TRBV27; CDR3 protein: CASSLWTGGNTEAFF; CDR3 DNA: TGTGCCAGCAGTTTATGGACAGGGGGTAACACTGAAGCTTTCTTT
clone size: NA; D gene: NA; J gene: TRBJ2-4; V gene: TRBV6-5; CDR3 protein: CASSYSGAENIQYF; CDR3 DNA: TGTGCCAGCAGTTACTCGGGTGCAGAAAACATTCAGTACTTC
clone size: few; D gene: NA; J gene: TRBJ1-2; V gene: TRBV29-1; CDR3 protein: CSVVVGGFNYGYTF; CDR3 DNA: TGCAGCGTCGTGGTAGGGGGGTTTAACTATGGCTACACCTTC
clone size: NA; D gene: TRBD1; J gene: TRBJ1-1; V gene: TRBV5-6; CDR3 protein: CASSLGQGLPGAFF; CDR3 DNA: TGTGCCAGCAGCTTGGGACAGGGGCTGCCGGGCGCTTTCTTT
clone size: once; D gene: TRBD2; J gene: TRBJ2-7; V gene: TRBV27; CDR3 protein: CASSLGRGYEQYF; CDR3 DNA: TGTGCCAGCAGTTTGGGGAGGGGCTACGAGCAGTACTTC
clone size: once; D gene: NA; J gene: TRBJ2-1; V gene: TRBV4-1; CDR3 protein: CASSQDRTNNEQFF; CDR3 DNA: TGCGCCAGCAGCCAAGATCGGACAAATAATGAGCAGTTCTTC
clone size: once; D gene: NA; J gene: TRBJ2-7; V gene: TRBV7-2; CDR3 protein: CASSLPRDTVSYEQYF; CDR3 DNA: TGTGCCAGCAGCTTACCCCGGGACACAGTCTCCTACGAGCAGTACTTC
clone size: once; D gene: TRBD2; J gene: TRBJ2-3; V gene: TRBV28; CDR3 protein: CASSRPSGGTDTQYF; CDR3 DNA: TGTGCCAGCAGCCGCCCCAGCGGGGGCACAGATACGCAGTATTTT
clone size: once; D gene: NA; J gene: TRBJ2-1; V gene: TRBV7-6; CDR3 protein: CASSKDSRSYNEQFF; CDR3 DNA: TGTGCCAGCAGCAAGGACTCCCGATCCTACAATGAGCAGTTCTTC
clone size: NA; D gene: NA; J gene: TRBJ2-6; V gene: TRBV29-1; CDR3 protein: CSVVGGSRAGANVLTF; CDR3 DNA: TGCAGCGTTGTTGGGGGATCGCGGGCCGGGGCCAACGTCCTGACTTTC
clone size: few; D gene: TRBD1; J gene: TRBJ1-5; V gene: TRBV28; CDR3 protein: CASSFRQGLQPQHF; CDR3 DNA: TGTGCCAGCAGTTTTCGACAGGGGCTACAGCCCCAGCATTTT
clone size: NA; D gene: NA; J gene: TRBJ2-1; V gene: TRBV27; CDR3 protein: CASSSLRRGLYNEQFF; CDR3 DNA: TGTGCCAGCAGTTCACTGCGAAGGGGACTCTACAATGAGCAGTTCTTC
clone size: NA; D gene: TRBD2; J gene: TRBJ2-7; V gene: TRBV15; CDR3 protein: CATSGETSGTTYEQYF; CDR3 DNA: TGTGCCACCAGCGGGGAGACCAGCGGGACCACCTACGAGCAGTACTTC
clone size: NA; D gene: TRBD1; J gene: TRBJ1-1; V gene: TRBV5-6; CDR3 protein: CASSFLTDRANTEAFF; CDR3 DNA: TGTGCCAGCAGCTTTTTGACTGACAGGGCGAACACTGAAGCTTTCTTT